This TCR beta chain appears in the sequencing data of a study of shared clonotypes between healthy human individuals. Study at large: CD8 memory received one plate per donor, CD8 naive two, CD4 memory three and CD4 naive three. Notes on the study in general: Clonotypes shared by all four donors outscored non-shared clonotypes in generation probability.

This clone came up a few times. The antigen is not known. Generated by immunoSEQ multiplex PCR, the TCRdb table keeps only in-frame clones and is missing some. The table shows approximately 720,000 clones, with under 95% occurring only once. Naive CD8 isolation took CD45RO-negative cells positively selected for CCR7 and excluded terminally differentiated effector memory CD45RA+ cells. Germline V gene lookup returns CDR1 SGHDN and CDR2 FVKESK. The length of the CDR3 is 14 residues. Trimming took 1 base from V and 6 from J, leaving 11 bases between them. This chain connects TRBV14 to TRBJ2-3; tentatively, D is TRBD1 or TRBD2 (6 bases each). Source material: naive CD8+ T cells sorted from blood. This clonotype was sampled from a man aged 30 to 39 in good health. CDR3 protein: CASSQVGGGDTQYF. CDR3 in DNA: TGTGCCAGCAGCCAAGTGGGGGGCGGCGATACGCAGTATTTT.